The clone carrying this T cell receptor (beta chain) was seen a few times. Antigen specificity is unknown. The data stem from a study of regulatory T cells in long-lasting Graves disease. As for time point: newly diagnosed GD, antithyroid drugs for less than 3 months. The authors made the TCR library using RNA they extracted from PBMCs. Germline V gene lookup returns CDR1 MDHEN and CDR2 SYDVKM. Trimming took 3 bases from V and 10 from J, leaving 13 bases between them. The CDR3 covers 14 residues. The TCR beta library used iRepertoire HTBI primers with Arm-PCR amplification of CDR3. In the authors' workflow: Identified segments across samples numbered about 56 TRBV and approximately 14 TRBJ. TCRdb re-analysed the multiplex PCR reads in MiXCR, keeping a single row per CDR3 protein. Here the V and J calls rest on TCRdb's processing, not on the authors' analysis. The data show roughly 610,000 distinct CDR3 sequences, around 15% seen once.

Study-level points and caveats: Persistent patients shared thousands of public clonotypes among themselves. Newly diagnosed patients shared fewer, at about a thousand.

The same sample was also used in a study of T cells in Graves' hyperthyroidism and ophthalmopathy. In that study: Participants, patients aged 18 to 65, had newly diagnosed hyperthyroidism with a duration under 2 months. HTBI primers were employed in a first-round RT-PCR of the TCR CDR3.

The receptor's source is a woman aged 25-40 years with Graves disease. The sample here was peripheral blood mononuclear cells (PBMCs), taken at new diagnosis, from a patient treated with antithyroid drugs. The chain has TRBV28 and TRBJ1-6, with D maybe TRBD1 (6 bases). In DNA, the CDR3 is TGTGCCAGCAGTTTGTACAGGGAAGGCTCACCCCTCCACTTT. Its translation is CASSLYREGSPLHF.